A selection of T cell receptor beta chains follows, all from one sample in a study of blood T cell repertoires in COVID-19. TCRdb's table, derived via immunoSEQ multiplex PCR, lists solely in-frame clones and lacks some. Of about 370,000 clones listed, nearly 90% were seen once; the top ten hold 1.7%. Specimen: PBMCs or T cells enriched from blood (not recorded which). These receptors all stem from a woman aged 25 to 39 who had recovered from COVID-19. The CDR3 runs from the conserved cysteine through the conserved F or W. Fields, in order: CDR3 DNA, CDR3 protein, clone size, D gene, V gene, J gene. The D gene is left open where the match is weak. The size entry is marked missing in some rows and otherwise reads once, few, many or a size class.

TGTGCCAGCTCACCAAAAGGGAGTAGTGAAGCTTTCTTT,CASSPKGSSEAFF,NA,NA,TRBV18,TRBJ1-1
TGTGCCATCAGTGATGGCGGGGGCTCGAGCTATGGCTACACCTTC,CAISDGGGSSYGYTF,once,NA,TRBV10-3,TRBJ1-2
TGCGCCAGCAGCCAAGATCTGGGGACAAATTTGCGGCCCCAGCATTTT,CASSQDLGTNLRPQHF,NA,NA,TRBV4-1,TRBJ1-5
TGTGCCAGCAGCATGACAGGGGGATATTCTGGCTACACCTTC,CASSMTGGYSGYTF,NA,TRBD1,TRBV7-9,TRBJ1-2
TGTGCCAGCAGCCGCGACTCCGGGGAGCTGTTTTTT,CASSRDSGELFF,NA,NA,TRBV7-3,TRBJ2-2
TGTGCCACCAGTGATTCTGCGGTGTCGGGTGGATCCTACGAGCAGTACTTC,CATSDSAVSGGSYEQYF,NA,NA,TRBV24-1,TRBJ2-7
TGTGCCACCAGTGGGGTTTACGGGGACGTCAGGGGCCGGTATAACGCTTACTATAATTCACCCCTCCACTTT,CATSGVYGDVRGRYNAYYNSPLHF,NA,NA,TRBV24-1,TRBJ1-6
TGTGCCAGCAGCCAAGTGGGTGGGACACCGGGACACCGACTTCTTTACGAGCAGTACTTC,CASSQVGGTPGHRLLYEQYF,NA,NA,TRBV4-2,TRBJ2-7
TGTGCCACCAGAGCATTCGGGAGTTACTCTGGAAACACCATATATTTT,CATRAFGSYSGNTIYF,NA,NA,TRBV24-1,TRBJ1-3
TGCAGTGCTAGTAGCGGGAGTGTCACAGATACGCAGTATTTT,CSASSGSVTDTQYF,NA,TRBD2,TRBV20-1,TRBJ2-3
TGTGCCAGTAGTGTTTTGACAAAAAACACCGGGGAGCTGTTTTTT,CASSVLTKNTGELFF,NA,NA,TRBV19,TRBJ2-2
TGTGCCAGCTCTCAGGGGGTAGTGAACACTGAAGCTTTCTTT,CASSQGVVNTEAFF,once,TRBD1,TRBV18,TRBJ1-1
TGCGCCAGCAGCCAAGAATCGGTCCGGCGGGTGCAGCCCCAGCATTTT,CASSQESVRRVQPQHF,NA,NA,TRBV4-1,TRBJ1-5
TGCGCCAGCAGGGGGGACAGTTCTAACTATGGCTACACCTTC,CASRGDSSNYGYTF,NA,TRBD1,TRBV5-1,TRBJ1-2
TGTGCCAGCAGTCCACGGGGGGCAGGAACTAGCGGGAGCCCCGGGGAGCTGTTTTTT,CASSPRGAGTSGSPGELFF,NA,TRBD2,TRBV6-6,TRBJ2-2
TGTGCCAGCAGGCGGGGCTTTGAAAAACTGTTTTTT,CASRRGFEKLFF,NA,NA,TRBV2,TRBJ1-4
TGTGCCAGCAGTTTAAATTTAGCGGGAGGGTGGAACGGGGAGCTGTTTTTT,CASSLNLAGGWNGELFF,NA,TRBD2,TRBV27,TRBJ2-2
TGTGCCAGCAGCCAAGAGACAAACGAGAACACTGAAGCTTTCTTT,CASSQETNENTEAFF,NA,NA,TRBV3-1/TRBV3-2,TRBJ1-1
TGTGCCAGTAGGATACAGGGCTCAAGTAGTACTGAAGCTTTCTTT,CASRIQGSSSTEAFF,NA,NA,TRBV19,TRBJ1-1
TGCGCCAGCAGTGAGCCCGGACTAGCGCCAGATACGCAGTATTTT,CASSEPGLAPDTQYF,NA,TRBD2,TRBV10-2,TRBJ2-3
TGTGCCAGCAGCTTGGAAACAGGGGTCAATCAGCCCCAGCATTTT,CASSLETGVNQPQHF,NA,TRBD1,TRBV5-8,TRBJ1-5
TGTGCCAGTAGTATCTTATCCCAGGGGAAAGGGGGAACTGAAGCTTTCTTT,CASSILSQGKGGTEAFF,NA,NA,TRBV19,TRBJ1-1
TGTGCCAGCAGTGAAAGGGGACAGGGGGCCGGTAATGAAAAACTGTTTTTT,CASSERGQGAGNEKLFF,few,TRBD1,TRBV2,TRBJ1-4
TGTGCCAGCAGTTATTACAGGGGGATCTACGAGCAGTACTTC,CASSYYRGIYEQYF,NA,TRBD1,TRBV6-2/TRBV6-3,TRBJ2-7
TGCGCCAGCAGCCAAGATGGGACAGGGGAGACAGATACGCAGTATTTT,CASSQDGTGETDTQYF,NA,TRBD1,TRBV4-3,TRBJ2-3